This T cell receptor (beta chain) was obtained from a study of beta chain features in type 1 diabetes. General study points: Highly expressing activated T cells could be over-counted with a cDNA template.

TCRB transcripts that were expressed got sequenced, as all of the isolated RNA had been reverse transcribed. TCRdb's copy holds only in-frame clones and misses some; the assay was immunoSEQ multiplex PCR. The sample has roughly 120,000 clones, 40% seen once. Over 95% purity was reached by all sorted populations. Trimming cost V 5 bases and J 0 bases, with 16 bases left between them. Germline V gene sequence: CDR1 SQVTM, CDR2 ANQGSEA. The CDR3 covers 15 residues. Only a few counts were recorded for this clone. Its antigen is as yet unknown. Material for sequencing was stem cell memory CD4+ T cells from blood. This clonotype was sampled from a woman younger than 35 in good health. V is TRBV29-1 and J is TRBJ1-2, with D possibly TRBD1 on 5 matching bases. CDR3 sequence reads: CSVKEQDNSNYGYTF. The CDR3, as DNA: TGCAGCGTTAAGGAACAGGACAATTCTAACTATGGCTACACCTTC. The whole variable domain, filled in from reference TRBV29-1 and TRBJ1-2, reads SAVISQKPSRDICQRGTSLTIQCQVDSQVTMMFWYRQQPGQSLTLIATANQGSEATYESGFVIDKFPISRPNLTFSTLTVSNMSPEDSSIYLCSVKEQDNSNYGYTFGSGTRLTVV.